The clone carrying this T cell receptor beta chain was counted a few times. These data belong to a study of blood T cells in healthy people across ages. Germline CDR1 MGHRA, CDR2 YSYEKL. The CDR3 extends over 15 amino acids. V shed 0 bases, J shed 4 bases, and the junction held 6 bases outside the gene matches. Alongside a J-beta primer mix, a sample-barcoded 5' primer served in a second PCR lasting about 6 to 12 cycles. Tagging of each cDNA molecule was performed by a template-switch adaptor with 12 random nucleotides. TCRdb re-called the 5' RACE reads through MiXCR, storing one row per CDR3 protein. The data show 550,000 to 750,000 distinct CDR3 sequences, more than 20% seen once.

The sample was blood. The chain combines TRBV4-1 with TRBJ2-7, with 7 bases aligning to TRBD2. The receptor's source is a man aged 65-85 years in good health. This CDR3 reads CASSQDRGSGYEQYF. The DNA for the CDR3 is TGCGCCAGCAGCCAAGATCGCGGGAGCGGTTACGAGCAGTACTTC.